This T cell receptor beta chain comes out of a study of identical twins. Study observations and caveats: Conclusions were based on cross-sectional statistical analysis, without following the same donors. Out-of-frame alpha sequences shared by twins were enriched for low generation probability.

Regarding this clonotype: Its antigen is not known.

TCRdb independently ran MiXCR on the 5' RACE reads; one entry per CDR3 protein. The table includes about 530,000 distinct CDR3 sequences, about a fifth detected once. The trim removed 0 bases at V and 0 bases at J, leaving 2 bases unmatched. The CDR3 length is 17 residues. Per germline, CDR1 SGDLS and CDR2 YYNGEE. The sample was also linked to a second study, of yellow fever vaccine responses in identical twins. According to that study: Twins reportedly mounted vaccine T cell responses that seemed partly convergent, partly personalized.

The sequence was collected from a woman younger than 35 in good health. The sample taken for sequencing was CD4+ T cells sorted from blood. This chain uses TRBV9 with TRBJ2-3, with 12 nucleotides matching TRBD2. The CDR3 region has the DNA TGTGCCAGCAGCGTAGTTGGGACTAGCGGGAGCACAGATACGCAGTATTTT. Translation gives CASSVVGTSGSTDTQYF.